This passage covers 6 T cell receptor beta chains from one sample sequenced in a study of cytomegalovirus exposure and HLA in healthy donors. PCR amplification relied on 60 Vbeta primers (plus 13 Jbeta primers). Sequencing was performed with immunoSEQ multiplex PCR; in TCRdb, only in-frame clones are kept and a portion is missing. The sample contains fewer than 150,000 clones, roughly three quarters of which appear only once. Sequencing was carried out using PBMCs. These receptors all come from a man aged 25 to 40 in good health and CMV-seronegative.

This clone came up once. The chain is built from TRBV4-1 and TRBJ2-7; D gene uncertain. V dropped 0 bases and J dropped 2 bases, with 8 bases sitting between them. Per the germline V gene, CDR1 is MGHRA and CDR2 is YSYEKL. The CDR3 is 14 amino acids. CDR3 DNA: TGCGCCAGCAGCCAAGAACACATTACCTACGAGCAGTACTTC. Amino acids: CASSQEHITYEQYF.

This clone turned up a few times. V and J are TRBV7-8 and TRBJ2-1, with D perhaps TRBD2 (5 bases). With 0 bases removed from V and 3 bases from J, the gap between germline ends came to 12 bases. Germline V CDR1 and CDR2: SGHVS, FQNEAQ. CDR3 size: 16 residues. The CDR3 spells CASSLASGVGYNEQFF. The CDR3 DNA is TGTGCCAGCAGCTTAGCGTCCGGGGTGGGCTACAATGAGCAGTTCTTC.

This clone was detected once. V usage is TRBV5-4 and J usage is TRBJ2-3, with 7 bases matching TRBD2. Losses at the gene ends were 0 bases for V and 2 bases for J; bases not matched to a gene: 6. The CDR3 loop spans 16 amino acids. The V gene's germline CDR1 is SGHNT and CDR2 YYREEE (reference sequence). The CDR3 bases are TGTGCCAGCAGCTTGGCCCGGCTAGCGGACACAGATACGCAGTATTTT. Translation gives CASSLARLADTDTQYF.

The CDR3, as DNA: TGTGCCAGCACCTGGGGGGGCACAGATACGCAGTATTTT. This sequence encodes CASTWGGTDTQYF. The genes are TRBV2 and TRBJ2-3; tentative D call: TRBD2 (6 bases). Germline lookup yields CDR1 SNHLY and CDR2 FYNNEI. The CDR3 runs 13 residues. Trimming removed 7 bases from V and 1 base from J, with 9 bases in between.

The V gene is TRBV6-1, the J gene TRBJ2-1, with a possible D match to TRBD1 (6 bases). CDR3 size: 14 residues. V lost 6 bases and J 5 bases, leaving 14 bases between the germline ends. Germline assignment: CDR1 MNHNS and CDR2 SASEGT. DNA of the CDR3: TGTGCCAGCAGGCAGTCAGGGGAAAACAATGAGCAGTTCTTC. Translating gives CASRQSGENNEQFF.

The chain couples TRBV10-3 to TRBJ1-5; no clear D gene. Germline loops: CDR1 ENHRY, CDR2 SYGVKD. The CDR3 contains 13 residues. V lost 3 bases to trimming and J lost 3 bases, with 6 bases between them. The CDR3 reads CAISEQNNQPQHF. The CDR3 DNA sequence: TGTGCCATCAGTGAACAGAACAATCAGCCCCAGCATTTT.